The 30 T cell receptor beta chains given below trace back to one sample, sequenced in a study of blood T cell repertoires in COVID-19. Some clones are missing from TCRdb's copy, which holds only in-frame ones; the method was immunoSEQ multiplex PCR. The sample lists around 100,000 clones, approximately 92% seen once, with roughly 32% in the top ten. The sequenced sample was peripheral blood. The receptors come from a woman of 80 years or more with acute or convalescent COVID-19.

This clone was seen only a few times. The CDR3 nucleotides are TGTGCCAGCTCAGAGCCGGGACAGAGCTCCTACAATGAGCAGTTCTTC. Protein product: CASSEPGQSSYNEQFF. The chain joins TRBV18 to TRBJ2-1, with TRBD1 matching over 7 bases. With V trimmed by 5 bases and J by 0 bases, 7 bases remained unmatched. This CDR3 region has 16 residues. The V gene's germline CDR1 is KGHSH and CDR2 LQKENI.

V and J are TRBV10-3 and TRBJ2-7; 10 nucleotides line up with TRBD1. Germline V lookup: CDR1 ENHRY, CDR2 SYGVKD. Germline trimming cut 3 bases from V and 6 bases from J; bases unmatched to any gene: 11. This CDR3 region has 16 residues. In DNA form, the CDR3 reads TGTGCCATCAGTGAATATCCGGGACAGGGGACGGGCGAGCAGTACTTC. Protein sequence: CAISEYPGQGTGEQYF.

This sequence joins TRBV28 and TRBJ2-1; TRBD2 aligns across 8 bases. Per the germline V gene, CDR1 is MDHEN and CDR2 is SYDVKM. CDR3 length equals 14 residues. Unmatched junction bases numbered 9, after V lost 5 bases and J lost 9 bases. The CDR3 bases are TGTGCCAGCAGTGTGGGGACGGGAGGGAGTGAGCAGTTCTTC. Translated, it gives CASSVGTGGSEQFF.

The chain employs TRBV5-1 and TRBJ1-5; possibly TRBD1 for D (5 bases). The CDR3 consists of 14 residues. V was clipped by 2 bases and J by 5 bases, with 11 bases between them. Germline assignment: CDR1 SGHRS and CDR2 YFSETQ. In DNA form, the CDR3 reads TGCGCCAGCAGCTTAGGAGGGGAGTATCAGCCCCAGCATTTT. Protein sequence: CASSLGGEYQPQHF.

This sequence joins TRBV19 and TRBJ1-6; the match to TRBD1 covers 7 bases. Germline V gene data show CDR1 as LNHDA and CDR2 as SQIVND (reference sequence). V lost 4 bases and J lost 6; bases outside the gene matches: 9. The CDR3 totals 16 residues. This CDR3 is CASSTQTGWGNSPLHF. In DNA form, the CDR3 reads TGTGCCAGTAGTACCCAGACAGGGTGGGGTAATTCACCCCTCCACTTT.

The chain couples TRBV24-1 to TRBJ2-2, with D possibly being TRBD1 (5 bases). Trimming took off 8 bases at V and 5 bases at J, with 11 bases between the two ends. The CDR3 has 13 residues. The germline gives CDR1 KGHDR, CDR2 SFDVKD. CDR3 nucleotide sequence: TGTGCCACCATGGACATTGGGACCGGGGAGCTGTTTTTT. It specifies CATMDIGTGELFF.

V usage is TRBV25-1 and J usage is TRBJ2-7; TRBD1 aligns across 9 bases. From germline, CDR1 is MGHDK and CDR2 SYGVNS. The CDR3 has 14 residues. J lost 7 bases, V lost 6 bases, and 10 bases had no gene match. CDR3 coding DNA: TGTGCCAGCAGCCCCGAAGGGACAGGGAGGGAGCAGTACTTC. The encoded protein is CASSPEGTGREQYF.

The V gene is TRBV28, the J gene TRBJ1-2; D might be TRBD1 (6 bases). V shed 11 bases and J shed 8 bases, with 18 bases lying between them. This CDR3 has 12 amino acids. In germline, CDR1 is MDHEN, CDR2 SYDVKM. CDR3 sequence: CAAGLGARGYTF. Here the CDR3 DNA reads TGTGCCGCCGGACTGGGGGCGCGAGGCTACACCTTC.

The V and J genes are TRBV5-1 and TRBJ1-1, with a weak D call TRBD1 (5 bases). From germline, CDR1 is SGHRS and CDR2 YFSETQ. Trimming took off 0 bases at V and 7 bases at J, with 16 bases between the two ends. The CDR3 consists of 15 residues. The CDR3 region is CASSLGGTPVGEAFF. The CDR3, as DNA: TGCGCCAGCAGCTTGGGTGGGACTCCTGTGGGTGAAGCTTTCTTT.

The V call is TRBV7-9, the J call TRBJ2-4; D ambiguous. This CDR3 has 13 residues. Germline V lookup: CDR1 SEHNR, CDR2 FQNEAQ (reference sequence). Trimming took 4 bases from V and 6 from J, leaving 10 bases between them. CDR3 residues: CASSSQDGNIQYF. The CDR3 DNA reads TGTGCCAGCAGCTCGCAGGATGGAAACATTCAGTACTTC.

In its sample, this clone was seen a few times. The chain has TRBV4-1 and TRBJ2-1; D is perhaps TRBD1 (5 bases). From germline, CDR1 is MGHRA and CDR2 YSYEKL. Trimming took off 1 base at V and 0 bases at J, with 13 bases between the two ends. The CDR3 has 17 residues. The CDR3 here is CASSQVQGPSSYNEQFF. Written as DNA, the CDR3 is TGCGCCAGCAGCCAAGTTCAGGGCCCGAGCTCCTACAATGAGCAGTTCTTC.

This clone has just a few counts. This chain links TRBV13 with TRBJ2-1, with TRBD1 as a possible D gene (6 bases). The V and J ends lost 5 bases and 0 bases respectively, with 11 bases between them. The germline CDR1 and CDR2 sequences are PRHDT and FYEKMQ (reference sequence). This CDR3 spans 15 amino acids. The CDR3 loop is CASSVGALSYNEQFF. The CDR3 nucleotides read TGTGCCAGCAGCGTGGGGGCCCTCTCCTACAATGAGCAGTTCTTC.

The chain combines TRBV10-3 with TRBJ2-5; tentatively, D is TRBD1 (5 bases). This CDR3 comprises 14 residues. V was cut by 4 bases and J by 2 bases, with 11 bases left in between. Germline CDR1 reads ENHRY; CDR2 reads SYGVKD. CDR3 nucleotides: TGTGCCATCAGTGTAACGACAGTTCAAGAGACCCAGTACTTC. It encodes CAISVTTVQETQYF.

The chain combines TRBV3-1 (or the pseudogene TRBV3-2) with TRBJ2-7; tentative D call: TRBD2 (7 bases). There are 16 residues in the CDR3. Trimming stripped 2 bases from V and 0 bases from J, with 14 bases between. Germline-derived CDR1 and CDR2 are LGHDT and YNNKEL (reference sequence). The CDR3: CASSQTGGPSSYEQYF. In DNA, the CDR3 is TGTGCCAGCAGCCAAACCGGGGGGCCATCCTCCTACGAGCAGTACTTC.

This clone was counted a single time. The rearrangement links TRBV18 to TRBJ2-1; 10 nucleotides align to TRBD1. The V gene's germline CDR1 is KGHSH and CDR2 LQKENI. This CDR3 has 18 residues. Losses at the gene ends were 6 bases for V and 0 bases for J; bases not matched to a gene: 11. CDR3 nucleotides: TGTGCCAGCTCTCCGCCGGGACAGGGGTCCAACTCCTACAATGAGCAGTTCTTC. Translation gives CASSPPGQGSNSYNEQFF. The full variable domain, completed using reference TRBV18 and TRBJ2-1, is NAGVMQNPRHLVRRRGQEARLRCSPMKGHSHVYWYRQLPEEGLKFMVYLQKENIIDESGMPKERFSAEFPKEGPSILRIQQVVRGDSAAYFCASSPPGQGSNSYNEQFFGPGTRLTVL.

This chain joins TRBV2 and TRBJ2-5; D gene uncertain. In germline, CDR1 is SNHLY, CDR2 FYNNEI. V lost 6 bases, J lost 3 bases, and 5 bases lay in between. The CDR3 is 11 amino acids. This CDR3 is CASSPKETQYF. CDR3 DNA: TGTGCCAGCAGCCCCAAAGAGACCCAGTACTTC.

This clone was seen once. The chain uses TRBV10-3 and TRBJ1-1, with 8 bases fitting TRBD1. The CDR3 runs 15 residues. CDR1 is ENHRY, CDR2 SYGVKD, per germline. The V and J ends lost 0 bases and 6 bases, in that order; junction bases with no gene match: 6. CDR3 nucleotide sequence: TGTGCCATCAGTGAGTCTTGGACAGGGTTCGCTGAAGCTTTCTTT. Its translation is CAISESWTGFAEAFF.

The chain joins TRBV5-1 to TRBJ2-7; TRBD2 agrees at 14 bases. The CDR3 runs 16 residues. Germline loops: CDR1 SGHRS, CDR2 YFSETQ. V was pared by 0 bases and J by 6 bases, with 5 bases of the junction left unmatched. CDR3 amino acids: CASSLGLAGGAGEQYF. The CDR3 DNA reads as TGCGCCAGCAGCTTGGGACTAGCGGGGGGGGCTGGCGAGCAGTACTTC.

The rearrangement uses TRBV7-9 and TRBJ2-7; D gene unclear. Deletions cut 5 bases from V and 2 bases from J, with 13 bases between. Germline CDR1 reads SEHNR; CDR2 reads FQNEAQ (reference sequence). There are 14 residues in the CDR3. DNA of the CDR3: TGTGCCAGCAGCCGTAGCCTGGCAGCCTACGAGCAGTACTTC. It is translated as CASSRSLAAYEQYF.

The chain links TRBV7-9 to TRBJ1-1, with D possibly being TRBD1 (5 bases). The V end lost 7 bases, the J end lost 11 bases, and 23 bases lay between the germline ends. Per the germline V gene, CDR1 is SEHNR and CDR2 is FQNEAQ (reference sequence). This CDR3 has 14 amino acids. CDR3 DNA: TGTGCCAGCACCGAAACGGACGGAGCGGGGGGGGCTTTCTTT. It codes for CASTETDGAGGAFF.

This sequence joins TRBV19 and TRBJ1-5; 9 bases are shared with TRBD1. V shed 5 bases, J shed 4 bases, and the junction held 9 bases outside the gene matches. The germline V gene encodes CDR1 LNHDA and CDR2 SQIVND (reference sequence). This CDR3 region has 16 residues. This CDR3 is CASSANYRGLNQPQHF. In DNA, the CDR3 is TGTGCCAGTAGTGCGAATTACAGGGGGCTGAATCAGCCCCAGCATTTT.

As DNA, the CDR3 is TGCGCCAGCAGCCAACTACTGGGACTAGCGGGTGAGACCCAGTACTTC. Protein product: CASSQLLGLAGETQYF. The V gene is TRBV4-1, the J gene TRBJ2-5, with 12 bases identical to TRBD2. J lost 5 bases, V lost 2 bases, and 6 bases had no gene match. This CDR3 contains 16 residues. Looked up from germline, CDR1 is MGHRA and CDR2 is YSYEKL.

A single count supports this clone. In nucleotides, the CDR3 is TGTGCCAGTAGTCTAAACAGGGTCTCCTACAATGAGCAGTTCTTC. Residues: CASSLNRVSYNEQFF. The rearrangement links TRBV19 to TRBJ2-1; TRBD1 might be the D (6 bases). This CDR3 region has 15 residues. The germline gives CDR1 LNHDA, CDR2 SQIVND (reference sequence). Trimming left V 5 bases short and J 0 bases short, with 11 bases between.

The genes are TRBV5-6 and TRBJ1-5, with 8 bases lining up with TRBD1. Trimming cost V 5 bases and J 0 bases; bases outside gene matches: 7. The CDR3 is 16 residues long. CDR1 and CDR2 from the germline V gene are SGHDT and YYEEEE. The CDR3 DNA sequence: TGTGCCAGCAGTTCCGACAGGGGTTATAGCAATCAGCCCCAGCATTTT. This codes for CASSSDRGYSNQPQHF.

The CDR3 DNA sequence: TGCGCCAGCAGCCCTCTAGCCGGGGGATACAATGAGCAGTTCTTC. This gives the protein CASSPLAGGYNEQFF. The V and J genes are TRBV5-1 and TRBJ2-1; TRBD2 is a possible D gene (6 bases). Between the trimmed V and J ends, which lost 4 bases and 4 bases, there was a span of 15 bases. Germline CDR1 SGHRS, CDR2 YFSETQ. The CDR3 extends over 15 amino acids. Drawing the rest from reference TRBV5-1 and TRBJ2-1, the complete variable domain is KAGVTQTPRYLIKTRGQQVTLSCSPISGHRSVSWYQQTPGQGLQFLFEYFSETQRNKGNFPGRFSGRQFSNSRSEMNVSTLELGDSALYLCASSPLAGGYNEQFFGPGTRLTVL.

The rearrangement uses TRBV19 and TRBJ1-2; 9 bases are shared with TRBD1. Germline V gene lookup returns CDR1 LNHDA and CDR2 SQIVND (reference sequence). V lost 2 bases to trimming and J lost 0 bases; unmatched junction nucleotides: 7. The CDR3 has 17 amino acids. The DNA for the CDR3 is TGTGCCAGTAGTATAAACCAATGGGACAGGGCTAACTATGGCTACACCTTC. Amino acid sequence: CASSINQWDRANYGYTF.

This chain connects TRBV11-2 to TRBJ1-6; 10 bases agree with TRBD1. The V gene end was trimmed by 1 base and the J gene end by 7 bases; junction bases not matched to a gene: 4. Germline V gives CDR1 SGHAT, CDR2 FQNNGV. The CDR3 is 16 amino acids. The CDR3 loop is CASSLGTGGRNSPLHF. For the CDR3, the DNA is TGTGCCAGCAGCTTAGGGACAGGGGGGAGGAATTCACCCCTCCACTTT. The complete variable domain, with remaining parts taken from reference TRBV11-2 and TRBJ1-6, reads EAGVAQSPRYKIIEKRQSVAFWCNPISGHATLYWYQQILGQGPKLLIQFQNNGVVDDSQLPKDRFSAERLKGVDSTLKIQPAKLEDSAVYLCASSLGTGGRNSPLHFGNGTRLTVT.

The gene calls are TRBV4-2 and TRBJ1-3; D remains unclear. The CDR3 sequence is 15 residues long. Germline V gene sequence: CDR1 LGHNA, CDR2 YNFKEQ. V dropped 0 bases and J dropped 3 bases, with 9 bases sitting between them. The CDR3: CASSQDQGSGNTIYF. The CDR3 DNA reads TGTGCCAGCAGCCAAGATCAAGGGAGTGGAAACACCATATATTTT.

The chain has TRBV2 and TRBJ2-5, with 8 bases identical to TRBD1. Germline values: CDR1 SNHLY, CDR2 FYNNEI. The V and J ends lost 7 bases and 5 bases, in that order; junction bases with no gene match: 9. The length of the CDR3 is 14 residues. The CDR3 spells CASKETGVLETQYF. CDR3 nucleotide sequence: TGTGCCAGCAAGGAGACAGGGGTATTGGAGACCCAGTACTTC.

J is TRBJ2-5 and V is TRBV4-1, with D perhaps matching TRBD2 (7 bases). The CDR3 is 18 amino acids. CDR1 and CDR2 (germline): MGHRA, YSYEKL. V was clipped by 1 base and J by 4 bases, with 22 bases between them. Here the CDR3 DNA reads TGCGCCAGCAGCCAAGGGGCCCTTATCGGGGGGCGCCGAGAGACCCAGTACTTC. Its translation: CASSQGALIGGRRETQYF.